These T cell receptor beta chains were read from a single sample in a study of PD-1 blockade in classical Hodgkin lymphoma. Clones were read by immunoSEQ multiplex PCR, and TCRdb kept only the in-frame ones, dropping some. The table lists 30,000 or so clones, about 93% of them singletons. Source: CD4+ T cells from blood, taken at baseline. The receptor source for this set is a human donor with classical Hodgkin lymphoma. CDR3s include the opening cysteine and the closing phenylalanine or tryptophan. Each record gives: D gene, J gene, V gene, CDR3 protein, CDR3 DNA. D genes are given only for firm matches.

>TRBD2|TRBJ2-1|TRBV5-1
CASSLPSSGANEQFF
TGCGCCAGCAGCTTGCCTTCTAGCGGGGCGAATGAGCAGTTCTTC
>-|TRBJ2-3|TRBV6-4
CASSGELGNTQYF
TGTGCCAGCAGTGGGGAACTAGGGAATACGCAGTATTTT
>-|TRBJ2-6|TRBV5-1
CASSLGQFGANVLTF
TGCGCCAGCAGCTTAGGACAGTTCGGGGCCAACGTCCTGACTTTC
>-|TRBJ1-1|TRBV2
CASWEERMNTEAFF
TGTGCCAGCTGGGAGGAGCGGATGAACACTGAAGCTTTCTTT
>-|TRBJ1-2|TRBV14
CASSQDSDRSPLRSYTF
TGTGCCAGCAGCCAAGATTCCGACAGGAGCCCCCTGCGTAGCTACACCTTC
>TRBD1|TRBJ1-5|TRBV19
CASSIEGAVGPQHF
TGTGCCAGTAGTATTGAGGGGGCGGTAGGGCCCCAGCATTTT
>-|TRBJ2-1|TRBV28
CASSLSFGSSYNEQFF
TGTGCCAGCAGTTTATCCTTCGGGAGCTCCTACAATGAGCAGTTCTTC
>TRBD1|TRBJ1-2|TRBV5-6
CASSYRDRGGYGYTF
TGTGCCAGCAGCTATAGGGACAGGGGAGGCTATGGCTACACCTTC
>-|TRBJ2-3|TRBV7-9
CASSSKTGTRTDTQYF
TGTGCCAGCAGCTCAAAGACAGGCACCCGCACAGATACGCAGTATTTT
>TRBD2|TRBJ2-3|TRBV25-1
CASSEGGGRGTDTQYF
TGTGCCAGCAGTGAAGGTGGCGGGAGGGGAACAGATACGCAGTATTTT
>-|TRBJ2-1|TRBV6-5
CASSGRTGTAGRQFF
TGTGCCAGCAGTGGACGGACAGGGACAGCGGGAAGGCAGTTCTTC
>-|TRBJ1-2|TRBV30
CAWSVGSGYTF
TGTGCCTGGAGTGTTGGATCGGGCTACACCTTC
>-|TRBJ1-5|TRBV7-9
CASSLAHTRGGGDQPQHF
TGTGCCAGCAGCTTAGCTCATACCCGGGGCGGGGGGGACCAGCCCCAGCATTTT
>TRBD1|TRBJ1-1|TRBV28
CASTRTGFTSRQMNTEAFF
TGTGCCAGCACCCGGACAGGGTTTACCTCGCGGCAGATGAACACTGAAGCTTTCTTT
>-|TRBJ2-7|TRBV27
CASRSGTGRLHEQYF
TGTGCCAGCAGATCCGGGACTGGACGTCTCCACGAGCAGTACTTC